Described below is a single T cell receptor beta chain sequence and its context. The clone's antigen remains unknown. One base away there is no much larger clone; base qualities are not given. CDR1 and CDR2 are read off the germline V gene (reference sequence) as LNHDA and SQIVND. The V and J ends are trimmed by 4 bases and 0 bases, leaving 15 bases between them. From the cysteine up to the phenylalanine, the CDR3 has a length of 17 residues. Only the CDR3 region is kept as DNA, spanning 51 bases read in frame from base 1. The data belong to a study of blood T cell repertoires in COVID-19 (dated by TCRdb to 2019 to 2021). Study-level background: Samples from collaborators originated in the United States, Italy and Spain and spanned both the acute and convalescent phases of COVID-19. The prospective study material was composed of cDNA or gDNA derived from T cells, B-cell-depleted T cells, or PBMCs. Deeply sampled blood TCRbeta repertoires from subjects exposed to, actively infected with, or recovered from COVID-19 were included in the dataset. A freely available public database, intended as a resource for researchers studying the immune response to SARS-CoV-2, is where the repertoires were released. Samples came from the ongoing ImmuneRACE study (first 160 participants) plus 1,254 subjects from 6 global collaborators. The sample metadata nearly always contained a de-identified subject ID, COVID-19 status, age in years and sex. Where HLA class I and class II types were available, the types were taken from metadata supplied by the sample provider, not from assay-based typing.

General conclusions and limits of the study: How much clinical and demographic metadata was included differed by source and by participant, and the metadata was provided uncurated.

Whole blood was collected in K2EDTA tubes by collaborating institutions according to the institutions' own protocols. For TCRbeta analysis, collaborator samples were shipped as frozen whole blood, as isolated PBMCs, or as DNA extracted from either sample type. TCRbeta CDR3 regions were amplified from genomic DNA by means of the immunoSEQ Assay, a bias-controlled multiplex PCR. Per the authors' processing: Within the assay, amplification of reference gene primers was used to estimate how many nucleated cells each sample contained. To quantify the absolute abundance of each unique TCRbeta CDR3 rearrangement, sequence reads were collapsed and filtered. For each sample, productive Simpson clonality was calculated as the square root of Simpson's diversity index across productive rearrangements. TCRdb limited this immuneACCESS table to in-frame rearrangements with V and J called. A share of clones is missing; checked studies link under half to unresolved V genes, and the rest is unexplained. Clone size and V and J calls were adopted from that table, with D and trimming inferred from the DNA. The table for this sample lists about 250,000 clones; about 85% of them were counted only once. The top ten hold around 3.3% of the sample.

The TCR was taken from a man between 18 and 35 years old with active or convalescent COVID-19. The chain links TRBV19 with TRBJ1-4, and TRBD1 may be the D gene, going by 5 matching bases. Specimen: peripheral blood. The CDR3 corresponds to CASSTSGTGATNEKLFF. In nucleotides, the sequence is TGTGCCAGTAGTACCTCCGGGACGGGAGCAACTAATGAAAAACTGTTTTTT. Full variable domain (CDR3 extended with the reference TRBV19 and TRBJ1-4 proteins): DGGITQSPKYLFRKEGQNVTLSCEQNLNHDAMYWYRQDPGQGLRLIYYSQIVNDFQKGDIAEGYSVSREKKESFPLTVTSAQKNPTAFYLCASSTSGTGATNEKLFFGSGTQLSVL.